The 24 T cell receptor beta chains below come from one sample, sequenced in a study of CD8 T cells in Susac syndrome. An input of about 0.5 to 1 ug of RNA was subjected to reverse transcription using random hexamers. TCRdb passed the immunoSEQ multiplex PCR reads through MiXCR, listing each CDR3 protein once. Of some 260,000 distinct CDR3 sequences in the sample, 70% to 90% were seen once. Sequenced material: CD8+ T cells from PBMCs. All receptors derive from a human donor with multiple sclerosis.

CDR3 sequence reads: CASSYSGWWTEFSSYEQYF. Written as DNA, the CDR3 is TGTGCCAGCAGTTACTCTGGATGGTGGACCGAGTTTAGCTCCTACGAGCAGTACTTC. This sequence joins TRBV6-5 and TRBJ2-7, with no clear D. Germline assignment: CDR1 MNHEY and CDR2 SVGAGI. V was pared by 0 bases and J by 0 bases, with 21 bases between. This CDR3 region has 19 residues.

A word on this clonotype: One end of the junction does not line up with germline, which may come from a read error. The chain recombines TRBV7-9 with TRBJ2-1, with D possibly matching TRBD2 (5 bases). Looked up from germline, CDR1 is SEHNR and CDR2 is FQNEAQ (reference sequence). This CDR3 contains 13 residues. CDR3 loop: CASSLGGSNEQFF. The CDR3 DNA reads as TGTGCCAGCAGTTTAGGAGGAAGCAATGAGCAGTTCTTC.

This chain links TRBV7-6 with TRBJ2-3, with a tentative D call TRBD2 (6 bases). CDR3 length: 16 amino acids. V was shortened by 0 bases and J by 2 bases, with 12 bases between the two germline ends. The germline CDR1 and CDR2 sequences are SGHVS and FNYEAQ. CDR3 amino acids: CASSLAGRELTDTQYF. CDR3 nucleotide sequence: TGTGCCAGCAGCTTAGCGGGGCGGGAACTCACAGATACGCAGTATTTT.

CDR3 amino acids: CASSLYGFDEQFF. In DNA form, the CDR3 reads TGTGCCAGCAGTTTATACGGGTTCGATGAGCAGTTCTTC. This rearrangement joins TRBV27 to TRBJ2-1; D gene unclear. The CDR3 is made up of 13 amino acids. Germline loops: CDR1 MNHEY, CDR2 SMNVEV (reference sequence). Trimming removed 1 base from V and 8 bases from J, with 9 bases in between.

The rearrangement links TRBV30 to TRBJ2-7; tentatively, D is TRBD2 (6 bases). Per germline, CDR1 GTSNPN and CDR2 SVGIG (reference sequence). Trimming cost V 4 bases and J 6 bases, with 19 bases left between them. This CDR3 is built from 14 residues. The chain's CDR3 is CAWTVGAGGSEQYF. Here the CDR3 DNA reads TGTGCCTGGACGGTAGGGGCTGGGGGGTCCGAGCAGTACTTC. The variable domain in full, completed from reference TRBV30 and TRBJ2-7, reads SQTIHQWPATLVQPVGSPLSLECTVEGTSNPNLYWYRQAAGRGLQLLFYSVGIGQISSEVPQNLSASRPQDRQFILSSKKLLLSDSGFYLCAWTVGAGGSEQYFGPGTRLTVT.

The chain has TRBV5-1 and TRBJ2-1; D remains unclear. Germline assignment: CDR1 SGHRS and CDR2 YFSETQ. V was pared by 7 bases and J by 0 bases, with 14 bases between. CDR3 length equals 15 residues. Here the CDR3 reads CASAEEDLSYNEQFF. In DNA, the CDR3 is TGCGCCAGCGCGGAAGAGGACCTCTCCTACAATGAGCAGTTCTTC.

The chain links TRBV5-4 to TRBJ2-7, with unresolved D. V was trimmed by 2 bases and J by 5 bases, leaving 5 bases between them. The length of the CDR3 is 11 residues. In germline, CDR1 is SGHNT, CDR2 YYREEE (reference sequence). CDR3 loop: CASSLIDEQYF. Here the CDR3 DNA reads TGTGCCAGCAGCTTAATAGACGAGCAGTACTTC.

This clonotype was recorded a few times. This chain uses TRBV7-8 with TRBJ2-7, with unresolved D. With 5 bases removed from V and 3 bases from J, the gap between germline ends came to 14 bases. The length of the CDR3 is 14 residues. The germline V gene encodes CDR1 SGHVS and CDR2 FQNEAQ. In nucleotides, the CDR3 is TGTGCCAGCAGCCCATACGAGGTCGGCTACGAGCAGTACTTC. Protein product: CASSPYEVGYEQYF.

This rearrangement joins TRBV2 to TRBJ2-2; D could derive from TRBD1 or TRBD2 (5 bases each). Germline CDR1 SNHLY, CDR2 FYNNEI. V gave up 10 bases and J gave up 0 bases, with 15 bases separating them. This CDR3 region has 15 residues. The CDR3: CAIFLGPPNTGELFF. The CDR3, as DNA: TGTGCCATCTTCCTGGGACCGCCGAACACCGGGGAGCTGTTTTTT.

This clonotype occurred a few times. The germline gene is not matched at one end of the junction; a read error may be the cause. The V gene is TRBV7-7, the J gene TRBJ2-1, with 14 bases lining up with TRBD2. The CDR3 consists of 18 residues. Germline V CDR1 and CDR2: SSHAT, FNYEAQ (reference sequence). CDR3 sequence reads: CASSLAPGLAGDSNEQFF. CDR3 nucleotide sequence: TGTGCTAGCAGCTTAGCGCCGGGACTAGCGGGAGATAGCAATGAGCAGTTCTTC.

The gene calls are TRBV6-2 or TRBV6-3 and TRBJ2-7, with D possibly matching TRBD1 (6 bases). CDR1 is MNHEY and CDR2 is SVGEGT in the germline V gene. Trimming took off 2 bases at V and 5 bases at J, with 19 bases between the two ends. This CDR3 comprises 16 residues. CDR3 in amino acids: CASSYNRDIGPHEQYF. CDR3 DNA: TGTGCCAGCAGTTACAACAGGGATATCGGGCCTCACGAGCAGTACTTC.

The rearrangement links TRBV28 to TRBJ2-3; maybe TRBD2 (6 bases). The CDR3 contains 17 residues. CDR1 is MDHEN and CDR2 is SYDVKM in the germline V gene. V was clipped by 3 bases and J by 4 bases, with 20 bases between them. Here the CDR3 DNA reads TGTGCCAGCAGTTTGTCACGACTAGAGAGTGCTTCAGATACGCAGTATTTT. Protein product: CASSLSRLESASDTQYF.

The chain recombines TRBV9 with TRBJ2-1; 7 nucleotides align to TRBD1. The length of the CDR3 is 15 residues. V gave up 1 base and J gave up 12 bases; unmatched junction bases: 13. Germline CDR1 is SGDLS and CDR2 is YYNGEE. The CDR3 DNA sequence: TGTGCCAGCAGCGTACTGGGACAGAGGGACGGTGGGCAGTTCTTC. It specifies CASSVLGQRDGGQFF.

V and J are TRBV30 and TRBJ1-1, with D possibly matching TRBD1 (5 bases). Germline V gene sequence: CDR1 GTSNPN, CDR2 SVGIG (reference sequence). This CDR3 is 12 amino acids long. V was pared by 3 bases and J by 2 bases, with 7 bases between. CDR3 coding DNA: TGTGCCTGGAGGGGACCAAACACTGAAGCTTTCTTT. Translation: CAWRGPNTEAFF.

The V call is TRBV3-1, the J call TRBJ1-2; D is uncertain. V was clipped by 0 bases and J by 2 bases, with 7 bases between them. The germline V gene encodes CDR1 LGHDT and CDR2 YNNKEL (reference sequence). The CDR3 spans 14 residues. CDR3 protein: CASSQDRGNYGYTF. CDR3 DNA: TGTGCCAGCAGCCAAGATAGAGGCAACTATGGCTACACCTTC.

The chain links TRBV9 to TRBJ2-1, with TRBD2 matching over 8 bases. The CDR3 has 15 amino acids. Trimming at V came to 0 bases and at J to 6 bases, leaving 5 bases not matched to a gene. The germline gives CDR1 SGDLS, CDR2 YYNGEE. The CDR3 DNA reads TGTGCCAGCAGCGTAGAAGGACTAGCTCGCAATGAGCAGTTCTTC. It is translated as CASSVEGLARNEQFF. Variable domain in full (rest from reference TRBV9 and TRBJ2-1): DSGVTQTPKHLITATGQRVTLRCSPRSGDLSVYWYQQSLDQGLQFLIQYYNGEERAKGNILERFSAQQFPDLHSELNLSSLELGDSALYFCASSVEGLARNEQFFGPGTRLTVL.

This chain links TRBV20-1 with TRBJ2-1; 9 bases are a match to TRBD2. Trimming cost V 1 base and J 5 bases; bases outside gene matches: 9. CDR1 and CDR2 (germline): DFQATT, SNEGSKA (reference sequence). CDR3 length: 16 amino acids. For the CDR3, the DNA is TGCAGTGCTAGAGTGGCTAGCGGGACCCTTAACAATGAGCAGTTCTTC. This sequence encodes CSARVASGTLNNEQFF.

The chain has TRBV7-9 and TRBJ2-3; possible D gene TRBD2, 5 bases. Germline assignment: CDR1 SEHNR and CDR2 FQNEAQ (reference sequence). Trimming shortened V by 5 bases and J by 2 bases, and 14 bases separated the two germline ends. This CDR3 region has 15 residues. The CDR3 DNA sequence: TGTGCCAGCAGCCCGCTGGGTCGGGACACAGATACGCAGTATTTT. It translates to CASSPLGRDTDTQYF.

The chain recombines TRBV28 with TRBJ2-7; possible D gene TRBD2, 6 bases. With 2 bases removed from V and 5 bases from J, the gap between germline ends came to 10 bases. Looked up from germline, CDR1 is MDHEN and CDR2 is SYDVKM. This CDR3 region has 13 residues. CDR3 protein: CASSLRRAHEQYF. CDR3 nucleotide sequence: TGTGCCAGCAGTTTAAGGAGGGCCCACGAGCAGTACTTC.

V usage is TRBV11-2 and J usage is TRBJ2-3; TRBD1 matches 12 bases. The CDR3 length is 16 residues. The germline gives CDR1 SGHAT, CDR2 FQNNGV. The junction had 8 bases not matched to a gene; V was cut back by 5 bases and J by 5 bases. The CDR3 DNA reads as TGTGCCAGCAGCCGGGGACAGGGGGCGGGGGTAGATACGCAGTATTTT. This sequence encodes CASSRGQGAGVDTQYF.

This clonotype came up a few times. The J gene is TRBJ2-3, the V gene TRBV6-5; D remains ambiguous. Trimming removed 2 bases from V and 2 bases from J, with 5 bases in between. The CDR3 covers 13 residues. Germline V gene lookup returns CDR1 MNHEY and CDR2 SVGAGI. The CDR3 sequence is CASSYHFTDTQYF. CDR3 DNA sequence: TGTGCCAGCAGTTACCACTTCACAGATACGCAGTATTTT.

The chain links TRBV7-3 to TRBJ2-1; D call uncertain. Deletions cut 5 bases from V and 3 bases from J, with 8 bases between. This CDR3 spans 13 amino acids. Germline V CDR1 and CDR2: SGHTA, FQGTGA. The CDR3 region is CASSQDIYNEQFF. As DNA, the CDR3 is TGTGCCAGCAGCCAAGACATCTACAATGAGCAGTTCTTC.

V is TRBV4-1 and J is TRBJ1-1, with D perhaps matching TRBD1 (5 bases). CDR3 length: 14 amino acids. Germline lookup yields CDR1 MGHRA and CDR2 YSYEKL. V shed 7 bases and J shed 5 bases, with 17 bases lying between them. The CDR3 protein is CASNRGEAGTEAFF. The CDR3 region has the DNA TGCGCCAGCAACCGGGGCGAGGCGGGGACTGAAGCTTTCTTT.

CDR3 coding DNA: TGTGCCTGGAGTGTCGGCCAGGTCGAGACCCAGTACTTC. This codes for CAWSVGQVETQYF. The chain carries TRBV30 and TRBJ2-5; D is undetermined. CDR1 is GTSNPN and CDR2 is SVGIG in the germline V gene (reference sequence). Trimming pared 0 bases from V and 5 bases from J, leaving 10 bases between. This CDR3 contains 13 residues.